These T cell receptor beta chains were read from a single sample in a study of Graves' ophthalmopathy and Graves' hyperthyroidism. TCRdb recomputed calls from the multiplex PCR reads with MiXCR, one row per CDR3 protein. The data hold 350,000 or so distinct CDR3 sequences, with roughly 16% observed a single time. The sample was peripheral blood. The receptors stem from an adult man with Graves' ophthalmopathy. The CDR3 runs from the conserved cysteine through the conserved F or W. Fields, in order: D gene, V gene, J gene, clone size, CDR3 protein, CDR3 DNA. D genes are given only for firm matches. Some rows have no size entry. The others give once, few or many, or a class for an expanded clone.

>-|TRBV6-2/TRBV6-3|TRBJ2-7|many
CASSPAIYEQYF
TGTGCCAGCAGTCCGGCCATCTACGAGCAGTACTTC
>TRBD2|TRBV6-2/TRBV6-3|TRBJ2-7|-
CASSTGLAGDYEQYF
TGTGCCAGCAGTACGGGACTAGCGGGAGACTACGAGCAGTACTTC
>-|TRBV20-1|TRBJ2-7|-
CSARDIRSYEQYF
TGCAGTGCTAGAGATATACGGAGCTACGAGCAGTACTTC
>-|TRBV6-5|TRBJ1-6|many
CASSYGGDNSPLHF
TGTGCCAGCAGTTACGGGGGAGATAATTCACCCCTCCACTTT
>TRBD2|TRBV10-3|TRBJ2-7|many
CAISEGTSGEYEQYF
TGTGCCATCAGTGAGGGGACTAGCGGCGAATACGAGCAGTACTTC
>-|TRBV10-3|TRBJ1-2|many
CAISDSIMAIYGYTF
TGTGCCATCAGTGATAGTATAATGGCCATCTATGGCTACACCTTC
>-|TRBV30|TRBJ2-5|many
CAWRGLPQETQYF
TGTGCCTGGAGAGGGCTGCCCCAAGAGACCCAGTACTTC
>TRBD2|TRBV20-1|TRBJ2-5|once
CSAGTSGGEETQYF
TGCAGTGCTGGGACTAGCGGGGGGGAAGAGACCCAGTACTTC
>-|TRBV28|TRBJ2-7|once
CASMPAGSSYEQYF
TGTGCCAGCATGCCCGCGGGAAGCTCCTACGAGCAGTACTTC
>-|TRBV28|TRBJ2-7|many
CASLPASDDSYEQYF
TGTGCCAGCTTACCAGCCTCGGATGATTCCTACGAGCAGTACTTC
>-|TRBV6-2/TRBV6-3|TRBJ1-6|many
CASSYHRGIGSPLHF
TGTGCCAGCAGTTACCACCGAGGGATCGGTTCACCCCTCCACTTT
>-|TRBV6-1|TRBJ1-1|many
CASRRASGFETEAFF
TGTGCCAGCAGACGGGCTTCGGGGTTTGAGACTGAAGCTTTCTTT
>-|TRBV6-2/TRBV6-3|TRBJ2-7|many
CASSYGKGNPYEQYF
TGTGCCAGCAGTTACGGGAAGGGGAACCCCTACGAGCAGTACTTC
>-|TRBV28|TRBJ1-2|many
CASSLGLNYGYTF
TGTGCCAGCAGTTTGGGGCTTAACTATGGCTACACCTTC
>-|TRBV5-1|TRBJ2-7|many
CASSRLRGDEQYF
TGCGCCAGCAGCCGTCTGAGGGGAGACGAGCAGTACTTC
>TRBD2|TRBV6-1|TRBJ2-7|once
CASDPTSGRGRAYEQYF
TGTGCCAGCGACCCGACTAGCGGGAGGGGACGGGCCTACGAGCAGTACTTC
>TRBD1|TRBV6-5|TRBJ2-7|many
CASSYAGTGISYEQYF
TGTGCCAGCAGTTATGCCGGGACAGGCATCTCCTACGAGCAGTACTTC
>-|TRBV27|TRBJ2-5|-
CASSPSSWERQTQYF
TGTGCCAGCAGTCCCTCCTCCTGGGAGAGGCAGACCCAGTACTTC
>-|TRBV3-1|TRBJ2-5|many
CASSQDSRAETQYF
TGTGCCAGCAGCCAAGACTCCAGGGCGGAGACCCAGTACTTC
>-|TRBV27|TRBJ1-6|many
CASSLQGGTNSPLHF
TGTGCCAGCAGTCTACAAGGGGGTACTAATTCACCCCTCCACTTT
>TRBD1|TRBV6-5|TRBJ1-6|-
CASSYDDRGRALHF
TGTGCCAGCAGTTACGATGACAGGGGGAGGGCCCTCCACTTT
>TRBD1|TRBV29-1|TRBJ2-2|many
CSVLDRVNTGELFF
TGCAGCGTCCTGGACAGGGTGAACACCGGGGAGCTGTTTTTT
>-|TRBV12-3/TRBV12-4|TRBJ1-5|few
CASSPVLTGNSNQPQHF
TGTGCCAGCAGCCCAGTCCTCACAGGGAATAGCAATCAGCCCCAGCATTTT
>TRBD1|TRBV6-2/TRBV6-3|TRBJ1-5|few
CASISDRGYSNQPQHF
TGTGCCAGCATCAGCGACAGGGGGTATAGCAATCAGCCCCAGCATTTT
>TRBD1|TRBV28|TRBJ2-7|once
CASSPRQGAIYEQYF
TGTGCCAGCAGTCCCAGGCAGGGGGCTATCTACGAGCAGTACTTC
>-|TRBV6-1|TRBJ1-1|many
CASSEPPSGREETAFF
TGTGCCAGCAGTGAACCGCCTTCGGGGAGGGAAGAGACGGCTTTCTTT
>-|TRBV7-2|TRBJ2-7|many
CASSLAHVRGSTYEQYF
TGTGCCAGCAGCTTAGCTCATGTCCGGGGGTCCACCTACGAGCAGTACTTC
>TRBD1|TRBV5-5|TRBJ2-7|many
CASSLTGNYYEQYF
TGTGCCAGCAGCCTGACAGGGAACTACTACGAGCAGTACTTC
>TRBD1|TRBV7-2|TRBJ2-7|many
CASRRQGYEQYF
TGTGCCAGCAGAAGACAGGGATACGAGCAGTACTTC
>TRBD2|TRBV5-1|TRBJ2-7|many
CASSLDSGRYEQYF
TGCGCCAGCAGCTTGGATAGCGGGAGATACGAGCAGTACTTC
>-|TRBV12-3/TRBV12-4|TRBJ1-5|many
CASTQVDSNQPQHF
TGTGCCAGCACCCAGGTGGATAGCAATCAGCCCCAGCATTTT
>-|TRBV7-2|TRBJ1-6|many
CASSLWGQSPLHF
TGTGCCAGCAGCCTTTGGGGGCAATCACCCCTCCACTTT
>-|TRBV10-3|TRBJ2-7|many
CAIKQGVSSYEQYF
TGTGCCATCAAACAGGGAGTCAGCTCCTACGAGCAGTACTTC
>TRBD2|TRBV20-1|TRBJ2-7|-
CSARTSGIREQYF
TGCAGTGCTAGAACTAGCGGGATCCGCGAGCAGTACTTC
>TRBD1|TRBV15|TRBJ1-2|many
CATSRDQGVDYGYTF
TGTGCCACCAGCAGAGATCAGGGGGTCGACTATGGCTACACCTTC
>TRBD1|TRBV5-1|TRBJ1-1|many
CASSLVGQLNTEAFF
TGCGCCAGCAGCTTGGTGGGACAGCTGAACACTGAAGCTTTCTTT
>-|TRBV18|TRBJ2-7|few
CASSPLQDSYEQYF
TGTGCCAGCTCACCACTGCAGGACTCCTACGAGCAGTACTTC
>TRBD1|TRBV20-1|TRBJ2-7|many
CSARDPGQGVSYEQYF
TGCAGTGCTAGAGATCCGGGACAGGGGGTATCCTACGAGCAGTACTTC
>TRBD1|TRBV5-1|TRBJ1-1|many
CASSPQDRGRNTEAFF
TGCGCCAGCAGCCCCCAGGACAGGGGGCGAAACACTGAAGCTTTCTTT
>-|TRBV11-2|TRBJ2-7|many
CASSSRVSSLNDEQYF
TGTGCCAGCAGCTCGAGAGTATCCAGTCTGAACGACGAGCAGTACTTC
>-|TRBV11-2|TRBJ1-5|many
CASSLSGNEQPQHF
TGTGCCAGCAGCTTATCAGGGAATGAACAGCCCCAGCATTTT
>-|TRBV7-2|TRBJ1-5|many
CASSPYSGTEPQHF
TGTGCCAGCAGCCCCTACAGCGGGACGGAGCCCCAGCATTTT
>-|TRBV12-3/TRBV12-4|TRBJ1-2|many
CASSLQGTNYGYTF
TGTGCCAGCAGTTTACAGGGAACCAACTATGGCTACACCTTC
>-|TRBV12-5|TRBJ1-1|-
CASGFGQISNTEAFF
TGTGCTAGTGGTTTTGGGCAGATTTCGAACACTGAAGCTTTCTTT
>TRBD2|TRBV30|TRBJ2-7|many
CAWSVRGGAYEQYF
TGTGCCTGGAGTGTACGCGGGGGGGCCTACGAGCAGTACTTC
>-|TRBV3-1|TRBJ2-7|many
CASSHLGRGNEQYF
TGTGCCAGCAGCCATCTGGGACGGGGAAACGAGCAGTACTTC
>-|TRBV5-1|TRBJ1-2|once
CASSLDGPQGNYGYTF
TGCGCCAGCAGCTTGGATGGGCCCCAAGGAAACTATGGCTACACCTTC
>-|TRBV6-1|TRBJ1-1|many
CASSREKHTEAFF
TGTGCCAGCAGTCGCGAGAAGCACACTGAAGCTTTCTTT
>TRBD1|TRBV4-1|TRBJ1-2|many
CASSQDRAGYTF
TGCGCCAGCAGCCAGGACAGGGCTGGCTACACCTTC
>-|TRBV6-1|TRBJ2-7|-
CASSDGRQTYEQYF
TGTGCCAGCAGTGACGGGAGACAGACCTACGAGCAGTACTTC
>-|TRBV6-1|TRBJ1-2|few
CASQWGQGHYGYTF
TGTGCCAGTCAGTGGGGGCAGGGGCACTATGGCTACACCTTC